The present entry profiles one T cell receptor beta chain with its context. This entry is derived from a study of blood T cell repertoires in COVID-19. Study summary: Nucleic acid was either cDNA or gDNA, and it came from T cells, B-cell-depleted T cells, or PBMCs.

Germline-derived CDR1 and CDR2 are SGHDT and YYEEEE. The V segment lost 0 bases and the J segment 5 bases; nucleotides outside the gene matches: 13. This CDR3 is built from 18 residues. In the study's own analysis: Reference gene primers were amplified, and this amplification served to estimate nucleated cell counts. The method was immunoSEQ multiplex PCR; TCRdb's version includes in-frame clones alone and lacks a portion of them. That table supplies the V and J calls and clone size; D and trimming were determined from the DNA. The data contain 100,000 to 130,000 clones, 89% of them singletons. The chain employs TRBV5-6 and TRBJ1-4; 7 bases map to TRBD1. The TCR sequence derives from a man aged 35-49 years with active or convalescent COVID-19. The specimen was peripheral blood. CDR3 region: CASSLGNYRGQGNEKLFF. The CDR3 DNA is TGTGCCAGCAGCTTGGGGAATTACAGGGGCCAAGGGAATGAAAAACTGTTTTTT.